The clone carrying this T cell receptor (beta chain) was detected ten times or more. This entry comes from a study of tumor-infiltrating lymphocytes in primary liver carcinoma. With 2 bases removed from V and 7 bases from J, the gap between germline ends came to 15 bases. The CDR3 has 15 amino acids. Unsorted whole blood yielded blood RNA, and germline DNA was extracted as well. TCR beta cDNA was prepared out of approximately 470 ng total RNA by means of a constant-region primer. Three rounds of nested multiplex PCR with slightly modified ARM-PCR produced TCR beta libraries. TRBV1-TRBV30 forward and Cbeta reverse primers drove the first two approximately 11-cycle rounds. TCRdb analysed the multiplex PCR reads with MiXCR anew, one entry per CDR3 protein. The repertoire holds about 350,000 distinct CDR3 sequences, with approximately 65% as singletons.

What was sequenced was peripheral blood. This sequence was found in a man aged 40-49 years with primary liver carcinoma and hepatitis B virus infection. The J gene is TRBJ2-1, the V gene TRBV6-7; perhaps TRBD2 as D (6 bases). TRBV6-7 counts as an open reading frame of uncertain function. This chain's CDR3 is CASSYISGVGNEQFF. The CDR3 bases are TGTGCCAGCAGTTACATTTCGGGAGTTGGTAATGAGCAGTTCTTC.